Reported below is one TCR beta chain. Antigen unknown. The sample is drawn from a study of CD8 T cells in ankylosing spondylitis. Study results and limitations: The authors reported significant enrichment of disease-linked clones in matched ankylosing spondylitis synovial fluid. The authors found the disease-linked clones to be CD8+ and relatively rare in peripheral blood. Made up of about eight highly homologous variants, a TCR beta motif appeared characteristic of ankylosing spondylitis blood.

MiXCR was run by TCRdb on the 5' RACE reads, yielding one entry per CDR3 protein. The sample records 200,000 to 250,000 distinct CDR3 sequences, 15% to 20% being singletons. The V gene's germline CDR1 is MGHRA and CDR2 YSYEKL. This CDR3 is built from 15 residues. Trimming took 0 bases from V and 3 from J; bases not matched to a gene: 5. The sequence came from a male donor with ankylosing spondylitis. The material sequenced was blood, either unsorted or a sorted T cell fraction (not recorded which). The chain couples TRBV4-1 to TRBJ2-7, with TRBD1 matching over 7 bases. The CDR3 DNA reads as TGCGCCAGCAGCCAAGATGGGACAGATTACTACGAGCAGTACTTC. Its translation is CASSQDGTDYYEQYF.